What follows describes a single TCR beta chain. This clone is a singleton in its sample. Its antigen remains undetermined. Per-base qualities were not stored, and no clone one base away is much larger. The data were taken from a study of T cell responses to AZD1222 COVID-19 vaccine (dated by TCRdb to the early 2020s). About the investigation overall: TCR sequencing covered more than 230 trial participants: 200 to 220 given two doses of AZD1222 and 26 given two doses of MenACWY control vaccine. Trial participants were enrolled by age into subgroups of 18-55, 56-69 and 70-plus years, and around 140, 26 and 57 TCR-sequenced participants, respectively, were included in these subgroups.

What the research found in general, with its limitations: Because no samples from the day 14 peak response were available, repertoires could be characterized only after the peak T cell response. Epitopes outside the regions mutated in the B.1.351 and B.1.1.7 variants were reportedly recognized by nearly half of the unique spike-specific TCRs. Spike-specific TCR breadth and depth rose significantly after two AZD1222 doses compared with day 0 and with MenACWY recipients. In the small 56-69-year group, the increase in depth fell short of significance, most likely because of low power. The vaccine-associated CD4 TCRs covered the entire spike protein, and the dominant responses fell in regions 160-218 and 743-854. Only a handful of AZD1222 recipients were SARS-CoV-2 seropositive at baseline, limiting conclusions about previously exposed vaccinees. Participants were mostly white British and included more females than males, and it was suggested by the authors that clonal diversity may have been underestimated.

The CDR3 runs 11 amino acids, cysteine and phenylalanine included. The retained sequence is limited to the CDR3, 33 bases, with the frame set at the first base. Clipping removes 3 bases from V and 7 bases from J, with 2 as the unmatched junction base count. CDR1 is given as DFQATT and CDR2 as SNEGSKA, both from the germline V gene (reference sequence). This specimen's time point label, per the study, means: baseline before first vaccination. According to the study, the label for this sample's treatment or condition signals: meningococcal conjugate vaccine given as trial control. Vaccinee samples came from UK trials COV001 and COV002, including a single-blind randomized controlled phase 2/3 trial of AZD1222 (ChAdOx1 nCoV-19) in healthy adults. For TCRbeta chain sequencing, PBMC samples from trial participants were taken at day 0 and at day 28 after the second dose. The CDR3 regions of human TCRbeta chains were subjected to immunosequencing. The original methods were these. TCRs in the repertoires were matched against a reference library of SARS-CoV-2-specific TCRs that had been generated with the MIRA antigen-specificity platform. Breadth meant the fraction of unique TCRs that were SARS-CoV-2-associated, whereas depth meant the fraction of total T cells that were SARS-CoV-2-associated. Using the MIRA data, each spike-specific TCR was mapped to the spike region that the TCR reacts to and placed in a CD4 or CD8 class. Log10-transformed breadth and depth values were compared by one-way ANOVA with Sidak's multiple comparisons tests. The source is immuneACCESS, and TCRdb retained only in-frame sequences with V and J called. Part of the clones is not carried over; for the studies checked, unresolved V genes explain less than half of this, and the remainder is unexplained. The DNA gave D and trimming, while V, J and clone size come from that table. The sample table lists 200,000 or so clones, 87% of them with a count of one. The top ten hold 2.5% to 3% of the sample.

The material was peripheral blood, obtained on day 0 of MenACWY control vaccination. This clonotype was obtained from an adult in good health. The chain couples TRBV20-1 to TRBJ1-2, with 7 bases in between that match TRBD1. The CDR3 reads as follows: CSASQGGGYTF. The nucleotide sequence is given as TGCAGTGCTAGCCAGGGGGGTGGCTACACCTTC.